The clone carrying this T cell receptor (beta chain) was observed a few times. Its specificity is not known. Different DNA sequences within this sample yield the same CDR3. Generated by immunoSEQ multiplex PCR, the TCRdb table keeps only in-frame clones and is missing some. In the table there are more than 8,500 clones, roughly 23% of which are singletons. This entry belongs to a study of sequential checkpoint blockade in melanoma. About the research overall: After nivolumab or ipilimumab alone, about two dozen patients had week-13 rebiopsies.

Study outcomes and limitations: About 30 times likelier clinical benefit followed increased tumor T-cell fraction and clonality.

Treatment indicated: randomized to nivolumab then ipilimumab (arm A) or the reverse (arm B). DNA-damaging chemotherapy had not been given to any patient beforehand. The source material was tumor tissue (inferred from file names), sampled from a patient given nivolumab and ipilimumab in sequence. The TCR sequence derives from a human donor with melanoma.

The CDR3 region has the DNA TGTGCCAGCAGCCCAGGGACGGCAAATCAGCCCCAGCATTTT. It specifies CASSPGTANQPQHF. The genes are TRBV11-3 and TRBJ1-5, with TRBD1 as a possible D gene (5 bases). Trimming stripped 5 bases from V and 4 bases from J, with 12 bases between. CDR3 length: 14 residues. Germline V gives CDR1 SGHNT, CDR2 YENEEA.